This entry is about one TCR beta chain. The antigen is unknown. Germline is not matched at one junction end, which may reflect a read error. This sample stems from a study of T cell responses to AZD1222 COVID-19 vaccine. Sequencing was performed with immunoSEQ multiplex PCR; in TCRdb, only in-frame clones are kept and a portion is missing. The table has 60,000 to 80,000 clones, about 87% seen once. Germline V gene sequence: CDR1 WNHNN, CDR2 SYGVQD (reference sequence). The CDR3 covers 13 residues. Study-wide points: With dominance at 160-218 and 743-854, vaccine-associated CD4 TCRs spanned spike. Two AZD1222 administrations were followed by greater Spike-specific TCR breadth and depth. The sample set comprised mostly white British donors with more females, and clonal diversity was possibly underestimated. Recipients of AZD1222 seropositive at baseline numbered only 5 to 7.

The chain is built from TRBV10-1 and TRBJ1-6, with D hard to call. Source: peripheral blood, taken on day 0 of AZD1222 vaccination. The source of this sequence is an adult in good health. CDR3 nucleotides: TGCGCCAGCAGTGAGGCCGGGAATTCCCCCCTCCACTTT. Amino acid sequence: CASSEAGNSPLHF.